Listed below are T cell receptor beta chains from one sample, sequenced in a study of cytomegalovirus exposure and HLA in healthy donors. The protocol was immunoSEQ multiplex PCR, while the TCRdb copy is restricted to in-frame clones and leaves out a portion. The repertoire includes 150,000 to 200,000 clones, about four fifths of them detected once, and 14% sits in the top ten. Sequencing was done on a sample of PBMCs. The origin of the receptors is a woman in her 30s in good health and CMV-seropositive. The CDR3 runs from the conserved cysteine through the conserved F or W. Fields, in order: V gene, J gene, clone size, CDR3 protein. For some rows the clone size is stated as once, few or many, or as a class when expanded; others skip it.

>TRBV4-3|TRBJ2-3|.
CASSQDPSGITDTQYF
>TRBV7-2|TRBJ2-3|.
CASSTGEDTQYF
>TRBV29-1|TRBJ1-1|.
CSVDKGGTEAFF
>TRBV27|TRBJ1-1|few
CASRVMRDTEAFF
>TRBV25-1|TRBJ2-1|.
CASKETGRNEQFF
>TRBV21-1|.|.
CARPDRVGSYEQYF
>TRBV18|TRBJ2-1|.
CASSQSGTGTLNEQFF
>TRBV11-3|TRBJ2-7|.
CASSLAGLAEYEQYF
>TRBV5-1|TRBJ2-3|.
CASSMDRGQEDTQYF
>TRBV30|TRBJ2-1|few
CAWSILGGNEQFF
>TRBV6-1|TRBJ2-7|.
CASRDSYEQYF
>TRBV5-1|TRBJ2-3|.
CASSATSSTDTQYF
>TRBV11-2|TRBJ1-1|.
CASSLASGEIVTEAFF
>TRBV4-1|TRBJ2-7|.
CASSLRQGDYEQYF
>TRBV29-1|TRBJ1-5|.
CSVGTGGLDQPQHF
>TRBV14|TRBJ2-5|.
CASSQVEGETQYF
>TRBV15|TRBJ2-1|.
CATSRDGGRAVDEQFF
>TRBV4-1|TRBJ1-2|.
CASSQALGLDYGYTF
>TRBV19|TRBJ2-3|.
CASTKRETAADTQYF
>TRBV5-1|TRBJ2-1|.
CASSASGTGDSGEFF
>TRBV7-3|TRBJ2-3|few
CASSSPGGDGTDTQYF
>TRBV29-1|TRBJ1-4|.
CSVAQTGETAKLFF
>TRBV5-4|TRBJ1-3|.
CASSAGQARSGNTIYF
>TRBV28|TRBJ1-2|once
CASSLPLGTYGYTF
>TRBV9|TRBJ1-1|medium-sized
CASSVRTNTEAFF
>TRBV28|TRBJ1-2|.
CASSTPGQGALYGYTF
>TRBV25-1|TRBJ1-2|.
CASSSGTVNYGYTF
>TRBV7-5|TRBJ2-3|.
CARSCLAAYGTDTQYF
>TRBV6-1|TRBJ2-5|.
CASSYGDRGETQYF
>TRBV11-3|TRBJ1-2|.
CASSLDRLGEGNYGYTF